This T cell receptor beta chain comes out of a study of STAT5B mutations in CD4+ large granular lymphocyte leukemia. The CDR3 totals 14 residues. V gave up 5 bases and J gave up 5 bases, with 15 bases separating them. Germline V gene data show CDR1 as MNHNY and CDR2 as SVGAGI (reference sequence). Notes on the study in general: 8/27 top patient clones versus 2/35 control clones were TRBV06-family.

Note on this clone: Antigen unknown.

Clones were read by immunoSEQ multiplex PCR, and TCRdb kept only the in-frame ones, dropping some. The repertoire holds roughly 34,000 clones, with approximately 82% as singletons. The chain has TRBV6-6 and TRBJ2-5, with D possibly called TRBD1 or TRBD2 (6 bases each). Sequenced material: CD4+ T cells from blood buffy coats. This sequence was found in a human donor in good health. The DNA of the CDR3 is TGTGCCAGCAGTCAATGGAGGGGGAGGGAGACCCAGTACTTC. It specifies CASSQWRGRETQYF.